Below, 32 T cell receptor beta chains from the same sample are listed, as sequenced in a study of blood T cell repertoires in COVID-19. The table came from immunoSEQ multiplex PCR; TCRdb's copy has only in-frame clones and leaves some out. The sample has about 65,000 clones, 75% to 85% seen once; the top ten hold more than 12%. The sample taken for sequencing was peripheral blood. The receptor set was obtained from an elderly man with acute or convalescent COVID-19.

The V call is TRBV19, the J call TRBJ1-3; D is unclear. CDR1 and CDR2 (germline): LNHDA, SQIVND (reference sequence). Trimming shortened V by 4 bases and J by 7 bases, and 11 bases separated the two germline ends. The CDR3 is 13 amino acids. The CDR3 DNA is TGTGCCAGTAGTACGGACGGCGGGAACACCATATATTTT. It encodes CASSTDGGNTIYF.

The chain carries TRBV28 and TRBJ1-5, with 8 bases lining up with TRBD1. CDR1 is MDHEN, CDR2 SYDVKM, per germline. There are 16 residues in the CDR3. With 3 bases clipped from V and 1 base from J, the junction kept 5 bases outside the gene matches. In DNA form, the CDR3 reads TGTGCCAGCAGTTTTCGTAACAGGGGGAGCAATCAGCCCCAGCATTTT. Residues: CASSFRNRGSNQPQHF.

Written as DNA, the CDR3 is TGTGCCATCGGATTGCGGACTAGCGGGAGGGACCCTACAGATACGCAGTATTTT. Translation: CAIGLRTSGRDPTDTQYF. V gene TRBV10-3 combines with J gene TRBJ2-3; 15 nucleotides match TRBD2. The CDR3 consists of 18 residues. J gave up 3 bases and V 8 bases, and 12 bases lay outside the gene matches. In germline, CDR1 is ENHRY, CDR2 SYGVKD.

DNA for the CDR3: TGTGCCAGCAGGGATACAGGGATCTCCTACGAGCAGTACTTC. This encodes CASRDTGISYEQYF. This chain uses TRBV2 with TRBJ2-7; possible D gene TRBD1, 6 bases. V dropped 6 bases and J dropped 0 bases, with 12 bases sitting between them. CDR1 is SNHLY, CDR2 FYNNEI, per germline. This CDR3 has 14 amino acids.

The chain is built from TRBV19 and TRBJ1-1; tentatively, D is TRBD1 (6 bases). Trimming left V 0 bases short and J 6 bases short, with 14 bases between. Germline CDR1 LNHDA, CDR2 SQIVND (reference sequence). The CDR3 is 15 residues long. The CDR3 region has the DNA TGTGCCAGTAGTATAGATGGACAGTCGAGCTCTGAAGCTTTCTTT. Translated, it gives CASSIDGQSSSEAFF. Supplemented by reference TRBV19 and TRBJ1-1, the full variable domain reads DGGITQSPKYLFRKEGQNVTLSCEQNLNHDAMYWYRQDPGQGLRLIYYSQIVNDFQKGDIAEGYSVSREKKESFPLTVTSAQKNPTAFYLCASSIDGQSSSEAFFGQGTRLTVV.

V usage is TRBV19 and J usage is TRBJ1-1; possible D gene TRBD1, 6 bases. The CDR3 is 16 amino acids. In germline, CDR1 is LNHDA, CDR2 SQIVND (reference sequence). Trimming removed 1 base at V and 5 bases at J, with 17 bases between. The CDR3 spells CASSIVAGGLYTEAFF. The CDR3 DNA is TGTGCCAGTAGTATAGTAGCCGGGGGGCTGTATACTGAAGCTTTCTTT.

The V call is TRBV5-1, the J call TRBJ1-1, with a weak D call TRBD1 (6 bases). CDR3 length: 17 amino acids. Looked up from germline, CDR1 is SGHRS and CDR2 is YFSETQ. Between the trimmed V and J ends, which lost 0 bases and 4 bases, there was a span of 19 bases. CDR3 sequence (DNA): TGCGCCAGCAGCTTGGGGATTAGGGCAGGGGTGGGCACTGAAGCTTTCTTT. It translates to CASSLGIRAGVGTEAFF.

This clone turned up a few times. The genes are TRBV25-1 and TRBJ2-5; D perhaps matches TRBD2 (6 bases). The germline V gene encodes CDR1 MGHDK and CDR2 SYGVNS. The CDR3 spans 15 residues. V was trimmed by 1 base and J by 3 bases, leaving 12 bases between them. The CDR3 loop is CASSEWRAREETQYF. CDR3 nucleotide sequence: TGTGCCAGCAGTGAATGGAGGGCCAGGGAAGAGACCCAGTACTTC.

The chain combines TRBV5-1 with TRBJ2-3, with a tentative D call TRBD2 (6 bases). This CDR3 has 16 amino acids. Trimming removed 4 bases from V and 0 bases from J, with 15 bases in between. Germline CDR1 is SGHRS and CDR2 is YFSETQ. The CDR3 spells CASSPRGATSTDTQYF. For the CDR3, the DNA is TGCGCCAGCAGCCCTCGCGGGGCTACTAGCACAGATACGCAGTATTTT.

This chain's CDR3 is CASMSQGGPYEQYF. The CDR3 bases are TGTGCCAGCATGAGCCAGGGCGGCCCCTACGAGCAGTACTTC. The chain joins TRBV2 to TRBJ2-7; D is possibly TRBD1 (5 bases). Trimming left V 7 bases short and J 2 bases short, with 15 bases between. The CDR3 consists of 14 residues. Germline CDR1 reads SNHLY; CDR2 reads FYNNEI.

This chain uses TRBV7-9 with TRBJ2-1; 8 bases are a match to TRBD1. V shed 5 bases, J shed 0 bases, and the junction held 6 bases outside the gene matches. Germline CDR1 and CDR2: SEHNR and FQNEAQ (reference sequence). The CDR3 has 16 residues. This CDR3 is CASSRTGSYSYNEQFF. The CDR3 DNA is TGTGCCAGCAGCCGGACAGGGAGTTACTCCTACAATGAGCAGTTCTTC.

This chain's CDR3 is CASSRGQGKSYEQYF. The CDR3, as DNA: TGTGCCAGCAGCCGAGGACAGGGGAAGTCCTACGAGCAGTACTTC. The J gene is TRBJ2-7, the V gene TRBV7-9, with TRBD1 matching 9 bases. The CDR3 runs 15 residues. Germline V gives CDR1 SEHNR, CDR2 FQNEAQ (reference sequence). V lost 5 bases, J lost 1 base, and 6 bases stayed unmatched.

The chain couples TRBV7-9 to TRBJ1-1; TRBD1 is a possible D gene (6 bases). Deletions cut 5 bases from V and 8 bases from J, with 12 bases between. Germline values: CDR1 SEHNR, CDR2 FQNEAQ (reference sequence). The CDR3 loop spans 12 amino acids. CDR3 nucleotides: TGTGCCAGCAGCCTGATACAGGGCGAAGCTTTCTTT. It encodes CASSLIQGEAFF.

The chain recombines TRBV7-3 with TRBJ1-1; TRBD1 matches 7 bases. V trimming: 2 bases; J trimming: 1 base; junction bases outside the gene matches: 4. Per germline, CDR1 SGHTA and CDR2 FQGTGA. The CDR3 covers 15 residues. The CDR3 reads CASSLSAGGNTEAFF. For the CDR3, the DNA is TGTGCCAGCAGCTTATCTGCAGGGGGGAACACTGAAGCTTTCTTT.

The V and J genes are TRBV28 and TRBJ2-6, with D perhaps TRBD1 (5 bases). Germline lookup yields CDR1 MDHEN and CDR2 SYDVKM. The V and J ends lost 8 bases and 4 bases respectively, with 18 bases between them. CDR3 length: 16 residues. This CDR3 is CASRSPRASGANVLTF. The CDR3 DNA sequence: TGTGCCAGCCGCTCCCCCAGGGCGTCGGGGGCCAACGTCCTGACTTTC.

V and J are TRBV18 and TRBJ2-5, with D tentatively TRBD2 (7 bases). The V gene's germline CDR1 is KGHSH and CDR2 LQKENI. Trimming removed 1 base from V and 3 bases from J, with 12 bases in between. The CDR3 length is 15 residues. CDR3 loop: CASSPQGGGEETQYF. The CDR3 DNA follows: TGTGCCAGCTCACCACAAGGGGGGGGAGAAGAGACCCAGTACTTC.

The chain recombines TRBV29-1 with TRBJ2-5; D perhaps matches TRBD1 (6 bases). CDR1 SQVTM and CDR2 ANQGSEA come from the germline V gene. V lost 3 bases, J lost 3 bases, and 11 bases lay in between. This CDR3 has 13 residues. The CDR3 DNA reads TGCAGCGTTGAGGGGACAAGGGAAGAGACCCAGTACTTC. The encoded protein is CSVEGTREETQYF. The full variable domain, completed using reference TRBV29-1 and TRBJ2-5, is SAVISQKPSRDICQRGTSLTIQCQVDSQVTMMFWYRQQPGQSLTLIATANQGSEATYESGFVIDKFPISRPNLTFSTLTVSNMSPEDSSIYLCSVEGTREETQYFGPGTRLLVL.

This chain uses TRBV7-2 with TRBJ2-7; maybe TRBD1 (7 bases). This CDR3 comprises 17 residues. The V end lost 0 bases, the J end lost 2 bases, and 17 bases lay between the germline ends. CDR1 and CDR2 (germline): SGHTA, FQGNSA. The CDR3 spells CASSLAQGGTGAYEQYF. The CDR3, as DNA: TGTGCCAGCAGCTTAGCGCAGGGGGGAACCGGAGCCTACGAGCAGTACTTC. Full variable domain (outside the CDR3, taken from reference TRBV7-2 and TRBJ2-7): GAGVSQSPSNKVTEKGKDVELRCDPISGHTALYWYRQSLGQGLEFLIYFQGNSAPDKSGLPSDRFSAERTGGSVSTLTIQRTQQEDSAVYLCASSLAQGGTGAYEQYFGPGTRLTVT.

The rearrangement uses TRBV30 and TRBJ2-1; possible D gene TRBD1, 6 bases. The germline V gene encodes CDR1 GTSNPN and CDR2 SVGIG (reference sequence). V shed 3 bases and J shed 8 bases, with 29 bases lying between them. The CDR3 runs 18 residues. The CDR3 protein is CAWSPGQQGRQWFDEQFF. CDR3 DNA: TGTGCCTGGAGCCCAGGGCAGCAGGGGCGCCAATGGTTCGATGAGCAGTTCTTC.

The chain recombines TRBV3-1 (or the pseudogene TRBV3-2) with TRBJ1-5, with D unclear. Germline CDR1 LGHDT, CDR2 YNNKEL (reference sequence). The CDR3 spans 15 residues. V lost 5 bases and J 0 bases, leaving 11 bases between the germline ends. CDR3 region: CASSFSTDSNQPQHF. The CDR3 DNA sequence: TGTGCCAGCAGCTTCTCTACAGATAGCAATCAGCCCCAGCATTTT.

The V and J genes are TRBV24-1 and TRBJ2-1; TRBD2 matches 8 bases. Trimming removed 0 bases from V and 9 bases from J; junction bases left unmatched: 6. The germline V gene has CDR1 KGHDR and CDR2 SFDVKD. The CDR3 consists of 15 residues. This CDR3 is CATSDLLVLAAEQFF. CDR3 sequence (DNA): TGTGCCACCAGTGATTTGCTTGTACTAGCGGCTGAGCAGTTCTTC.

This sequence joins TRBV20-1 and TRBJ2-1; no firm D call. Trimming removed 5 bases from V and 8 bases from J, with 10 bases in between. The CDR3 has 11 amino acids. CDR1 is DFQATT, CDR2 SNEGSKA, per germline (reference sequence). DNA for the CDR3: TGCAGTGCTTCAATAGCTCATGAGCAGTTCTTC. Translation: CSASIAHEQFF.

The chain couples TRBV30 to TRBJ1-6; 9 bases match TRBD1. Germline trimming cut 3 bases from V and 6 bases from J; bases unmatched to any gene: 6. Germline V gene sequence: CDR1 GTSNPN, CDR2 SVGIG (reference sequence). The CDR3 sequence is 15 residues long. CDR3: CAWRPQTGGNSPLHF. The CDR3 nucleotides read TGTGCCTGGAGGCCTCAGACAGGGGGTAATTCACCCCTCCACTTT.

The chain employs TRBV4-1 and TRBJ2-7; 10 bases match TRBD1. CDR1 is MGHRA, CDR2 YSYEKL, per germline. The junction had 3 bases not matched to a gene; V was cut back by 3 bases and J by 4 bases. The length of the CDR3 is 14 residues. The CDR3 sequence: CASSQDRGSYEQYF. CDR3 nucleotide sequence: TGCGCCAGCAGCCAGGACAGGGGGTCTTACGAGCAGTACTTC.

The chain uses TRBV28 and TRBJ1-4, with D possibly matching TRBD1 (5 bases). The CDR3 extends over 14 amino acids. The germline V gene encodes CDR1 MDHEN and CDR2 SYDVKM. Trimming took off 2 bases at V and 3 bases at J, with 7 bases between the two ends. CDR3 sequence: CASSLHRPNEKLFF. Here the CDR3 DNA reads TGTGCCAGCAGTTTACACAGGCCTAATGAAAAACTGTTTTTT.

The V call is TRBV6-1, the J call TRBJ2-3, with 9 bases lining up with TRBD1. The CDR3 totals 15 residues. The junction had 6 bases not matched to a gene; V was cut back by 2 bases and J by 6 bases. The V gene's germline CDR1 is MNHNS and CDR2 SASEGT. The chain's CDR3 is CASSEPGQGVDTQYF. DNA for the CDR3: TGTGCCAGCAGTGAACCGGGACAGGGAGTGGATACGCAGTATTTT.

V gene TRBV23-1 combines with J gene TRBJ1-5; D might be TRBD1 (6 bases). TRBV23-1 is treated as an ORF (open reading frame) with a function not yet certain. CDR3 length: 14 residues. Trimming took off 8 bases at V and 5 bases at J, with 16 bases between the two ends. The chain's CDR3 is CASRRVGAHQPQHF. CDR3 coding DNA: TGCGCCAGCCGAAGAGTGGGGGCCCATCAGCCCCAGCATTTT.

CDR3 sequence reads: CASIWGGDSYNEQFF. CDR3 coding DNA: TGTGCCAGCATTTGGGGGGGGGACTCCTACAATGAGCAGTTCTTC. V and J are TRBV6-5 and TRBJ2-1; 7 nucleotides align to TRBD2. Per the germline V gene, CDR1 is MNHEY and CDR2 is SVGAGI. After removal of 7 bases from V and 0 bases from J, the junction contained 6 bases not matched to a gene. This CDR3 has 15 residues.

The chain recombines TRBV19 with TRBJ1-3, with 12 bases that match TRBD1. After removal of 9 bases from V and 0 bases from J, the junction contained 9 bases not matched to a gene. Per the germline V gene, CDR1 is LNHDA and CDR2 is SQIVND (reference sequence). There are 17 residues in the CDR3. The CDR3 region is CASNEGTGGRSGNTIYF. CDR3 nucleotides: TGTGCCAGCAATGAAGGGACAGGGGGCCGCTCTGGAAACACCATATATTTT. The whole variable domain, filled in from reference TRBV19 and TRBJ1-3, reads DGGITQSPKYLFRKEGQNVTLSCEQNLNHDAMYWYRQDPGQGLRLIYYSQIVNDFQKGDIAEGYSVSREKKESFPLTVTSAQKNPTAFYLCASNEGTGGRSGNTIYFGEGSWLTVV.

The chain has TRBV6-2 or TRBV6-3 and TRBJ1-1, with a possible D match to TRBD1 (6 bases). CDR3 length: 13 amino acids. V lost 2 bases, J lost 7 bases, and 11 bases lay in between. CDR1 and CDR2 from the germline V gene are MNHEY and SVGEGT. CDR3 sequence reads: CASSYGGGIEAFF. The CDR3 nucleotides read TGTGCCAGCAGTTACGGGGGGGGCATTGAAGCTTTCTTT.

The chain recombines TRBV10-2 with TRBJ1-2, with 7 positions matching TRBD1. This CDR3 is 14 amino acids long. The germline CDR1 and CDR2 sequences are WSHSY and SAAADI. V dropped 6 bases and J dropped 4; count of bases not matched to a gene: 8. CDR3 in amino acids: CASSEGQKIYGYTF. For the CDR3, the DNA is TGCGCCAGCAGCGAGGGACAGAAGATCTATGGCTACACCTTC.

The chain joins TRBV14 to TRBJ2-3, with D tentatively TRBD1 (6 bases). This CDR3 region has 16 residues. CDR1 SGHDN and CDR2 FVKESK come from the germline V gene. V lost 4 bases and J 5 bases, leaving 19 bases between the germline ends. CDR3 nucleotide sequence: TGTGCCAGCAGCCGAGTCAACAGGGTACAAGGAGATACGCAGTATTTT. Translating it yields CASSRVNRVQGDTQYF.